This T cell receptor beta chain was sequenced for a study of beta chain features in type 1 diabetes. The overall study: Comparable age, gender and cell yields were observed in patients relative to healthy donors. General observations from the study: Shortening that was moderate but significant affected the TCRB CDR3s of Type 1 diabetes patients in all four CD4+ subsets. PCR might favor shorter templates, but any such skew would affect patients and controls equally.

Expressed TCRB transcripts got sequenced, as all isolated RNA was reverse transcribed. Profiled with immunoSEQ multiplex PCR; TCRdb holds only in-frame clones, not every one. The table lists hundreds of thousands of clones, under 70% of them singletons. Germline V gives CDR1 GTSNPN, CDR2 SVGIG (reference sequence). CDR3 length equals 11 residues. The ends were cut back, 5 bases at V and 3 bases at J, with 7 bases in the middle. Regarding this clone: The antigen remains undetermined.

Sequencing input: naive CD4+ T cells from blood. This TCR came from a man aged 30-40 years in good health. The J gene is TRBJ1-1, the V gene TRBV30; D is uncertain. CDR3 DNA: TGTGCCTGGGTTGGGGACACTGAAGCTTTCTTT. Translated, it gives CAWVGDTEAFF.